The clone carrying this T cell receptor (beta chain) has a handful of counts. The sample belongs to a study of OX40 agonist ivuxolimab in advanced cancers. Sequencing was performed with immunoSEQ multiplex PCR; in TCRdb, only in-frame clones are kept and a portion is missing. The repertoire holds 55,000 to 80,000 clones, with 84% as singletons. V lost 5 bases and J lost 7; bases outside the gene matches: 15. Per the germline V gene, CDR1 is SGDLS and CDR2 is YYNGEE. This CDR3 has 18 amino acids. The source material was CD4+ or CD8+ T cells sorted from blood, sampled in a trial of the OX40 agonist ivuxolimab. This chain joins TRBV9 and TRBJ2-2; 12 bases map to TRBD1. The source is an adult with an advanced solid tumor such as melanoma, head and neck, liver or kidney cancer. The CDR3 region is CASSRRLSGQGAGGELFF. The CDR3 DNA sequence: TGTGCCAGCAGTCGTAGACTGTCGGGACAGGGGGCAGGCGGGGAGCTGTTTTTT.